Listed below are T cell receptor beta chains from one sample, sequenced in a study of blood T cell repertoires in COVID-19. Sequenced by immunoSEQ multiplex PCR; TCRdb stores in-frame clones only, minus some. Of 250,000 to 350,000 clones listed, 80% to 90% were seen once; the top ten hold roughly 4%. Sequencing used PBMCs or T cells enriched from blood (not recorded which). These receptors all come from a woman in her twenties or thirties who had recovered from COVID-19. The CDR3 runs from the conserved cysteine through the conserved F or W. A D gene is named only where the DNA matches it firmly. Part of the rows lack a size; the others show once, few, many or a class for expanded clones.

V	D	size	J	DNA	CDR3
TRBV11-2	TRBD2	NA	TRBJ2-3	TGTGCCAGCAGCTTGGGAGGGGCAGATACGCAGTATTTT	CASSLGGADTQYF
TRBV5-1	TRBD1	NA	TRBJ1-1	TGCGCCAGCAGCGCCGAGAGACAGGGGTTGAACACTGAAGCTTTCTTT	CASSAERQGLNTEAFF
TRBV28	NA	NA	TRBJ1-6	TGTGCCAGCAGTTTATCGGGACTCTCCTATAATTCACCCCTCCACTTT	CASSLSGLSYNSPLHF
TRBV20-1	NA	once	TRBJ2-7	TGCAGCTGGCGGTCCCCTGGGGAGCAGTACTTC	CSWRSPGEQYF
TRBV6-5	NA	NA	TRBJ2-3	TGTGCCAGCAGTTACTCGATACAGGGCACAGATACGCAGTATTTT	CASSYSIQGTDTQYF
TRBV12-3/TRBV12-4	NA	few	TRBJ1-1	TGTGCCAGCAGTTTGGTCAGGTCTGAAGCTTTCTTT	CASSLVRSEAFF
TRBV5-8	NA	NA	TRBJ2-7	TGTGCCAGCAGCTCACGAGGAGAGCGCGAGCAGTACTTC	CASSSRGEREQYF
TRBV5-1	TRBD1	many	TRBJ1-4	TGCGCCAGCAGCCCGGGACAGGGGGGTGAAAAACTGTTTTTT	CASSPGQGGEKLFF
TRBV28	TRBD1	NA	TRBJ2-6	TGTGCCAGCAGTCCGCGACAGGGGACCGGGGCCAACGTCCTGACTTTC	CASSPRQGTGANVLTF
TRBV19	NA	NA	TRBJ2-1	TGTGCCAGCTCCCTCCTCAGTCAGGAATACAATGAGCAGTTCTTC	CASSLLSQEYNEQFF
TRBV7-2	TRBD2	NA	TRBJ2-7	TGTGCCAGCAGCTTAAGCGGGGGCAGCTCCTACGAGCAGTACTTC	CASSLSGGSSYEQYF
TRBV3-1/TRBV3-2	NA	few	TRBJ2-7	TGTGCCAGCAGCCCCGCCGACGGGTCGCTGCAGTACTTC	CASSPADGSLQYF
TRBV5-6	TRBD1	NA	TRBJ2-7	TGTGCCAGCAGCTTGGGTTACAGGGGATCCTACGAGCAGTACTTC	CASSLGYRGSYEQYF
TRBV18	NA	few	TRBJ1-2	TGTGCCAGCTCACCGACACCCGGGACAACTAACTATGGCTACACCTTC	CASSPTPGTTNYGYTF
TRBV7-8	TRBD1	NA	TRBJ1-1	TGTGCCAGCAGCTTCGGGGACAGGGGAAGACGAGCTTTCTTT	CASSFGDRGRRAFF
TRBV28	TRBD1	NA	TRBJ1-4	TGTGCCAGCAGTTTAATAAACAGGGGGCGGGAAAAACTGTTTTTT	CASSLINRGREKLFF
TRBV30	NA	few	TRBJ1-5	TGTGCCTGGAGTGTACGGGGGGGCTGGGAGCCCCAGCATTTT	CAWSVRGGWEPQHF
TRBV28	NA	NA	TRBJ1-1	TGTGCCAGCAGTTTATTCCGCTTGGCGGGAGCTTTCTTT	CASSLFRLAGAFF
TRBV11-3	TRBD2	NA	TRBJ2-1	TGTGCCAGCAGCCCACGGACTAGCGGGATTGCCTACAATGAGCAGTTCTTC	CASSPRTSGIAYNEQFF
TRBV5-1	NA	NA	TRBJ2-5	TGCGCCAGCAGCAGGCGCGGGGAGACCCAGTACTTC	CASSRRGETQYF
TRBV5-1	NA	once	TRBJ1-1	TGCGCCAGCAGCTTAGGGGAGGGCACTGAAGCTTTCTTT	CASSLGEGTEAFF
TRBV28	TRBD1	NA	TRBJ1-2	TGTGCCAGCAGGCAAACCGGGACAGGGGACGGCGGCTACACCTTC	CASRQTGTGDGGYTF
TRBV11-2	TRBD1	once	TRBJ2-3	TGTGCCAGCAGCCCCGGACAGGTCCATACGCAGTATTTT	CASSPGQVHTQYF
TRBV7-8	TRBD2	NA	TRBJ2-5	TGTGCCAGCAGCCGCCGGGGACTAGCGGGAGGACTAGGGGAGACCCAGTACTTC	CASSRRGLAGGLGETQYF
TRBV19	TRBD1	NA	TRBJ1-1	TGTGCCAGTAGTATAACCGGGACAGGGAACACTGAAGCTTTCTTT	CASSITGTGNTEAFF
TRBV6-4	TRBD1	NA	TRBJ2-6	TGTGCCAGCAGTGACGAATCCGGGACAGGGTCCGGGGCCAACGTCCTGACTTTC	CASSDESGTGSGANVLTF
TRBV5-6	NA	few	TRBJ1-1	TGTGCCAGCAGCTTAATAGGGGAGGTGAACACTGAAGCTTTCTTT	CASSLIGEVNTEAFF
TRBV28	NA	NA	TRBJ1-1	TGTGCCAGCAGTTTTCTGGGCAGTGCGAACACTGAAGCTTTCTTT	CASSFLGSANTEAFF
TRBV4-1	NA	NA	TRBJ1-5	TGCGCCAGCAGCCAAGATAACAGGGATGATCAGCCCCAGCATTTT	CASSQDNRDDQPQHF
TRBV5-1	TRBD2	NA	TRBJ2-3	TGCGCCAGCAGCTTGTCTTCCGGGACTAGCGGGGGGGATGCAGATACGCAGTATTTT	CASSLSSGTSGGDADTQYF
TRBV21-1	NA	NA	TRBJ2-6	TGTGCCACTAGAGACAGGGGCATAAGCTCTGGGGCCAACGTCCTGACTTTC	CATRDRGISSGANVLTF
TRBV5-6	TRBD1	NA	TRBJ1-2	TGTGCCAGCAGCTTTCCGAGACAGGGGAGGTATGGCTACACCTTC	CASSFPRQGRYGYTF
TRBV19	NA	NA	TRBJ1-5	TGTGCCAGTATTAAAGGCAGGGATAGCAATCAGCCCCAGCATTTT	CASIKGRDSNQPQHF
TRBV4-2	NA	NA	TRBJ1-2	TGTGCCAGCAGCCAAGATCGGAGGAACTATGGCTACACCTTC	CASSQDRRNYGYTF
TRBV7-2	TRBD2	NA	TRBJ2-7	TGTGCCAGCAGCTATTCCGTCGTTGATAGCGGGTACCCCTCCTACGAGCAGTACTTC	CASSYSVVDSGYPSYEQYF
TRBV27	NA	few	TRBJ2-7	TGTGCCAGCAGTTGGGGGGACAGCTACGAGCAGTACTTC	CASSWGDSYEQYF
TRBV3-1/TRBV3-2	NA	once	TRBJ1-4	TGTGCCAGCAGCCACGGGCAGGGAACCTATAATGAAAAACTGTTTTTT	CASSHGQGTYNEKLFF
TRBV19	NA	NA	TRBJ2-1	TGTGCCAGTAGTATTTCCGGACTAAAGTCTGAGCAGTTCTTC	CASSISGLKSEQFF
TRBV28	NA	NA	TRBJ2-3	TGTGCCAGCAGTTCTGGACTTCGCACAGATACGCAGTATTTT	CASSSGLRTDTQYF
TRBV5-6	TRBD1	NA	TRBJ1-1	TGTGCCAGCAGCTTGGAGAGGGGGCTAGGGAACACTGAAGCTTTCTTT	CASSLERGLGNTEAFF
TRBV9	NA	NA	TRBJ2-7	TGTGCCAGCAGCGTTGGTGGGAGTTTGGATTACGAGCAGTACTTC	CASSVGGSLDYEQYF
TRBV5-6	NA	NA	TRBJ1-1	TGTGCCAGCAGCTTATGGGGAGGGATGGCGTACACTGAAGCTTTCTTT	CASSLWGGMAYTEAFF
TRBV2	TRBD1	NA	TRBJ2-5	TGTGCCAGCAGTAGAGACAGGGCCGGGGCGGAGACCCAGTACTTC	CASSRDRAGAETQYF
TRBV7-9	TRBD1	NA	TRBJ2-7	TGTGCCAGCAGCTTAGCGGGGACAGGGAGAGACTACGAGCAGTACTTC	CASSLAGTGRDYEQYF
TRBV28	TRBD2	once	TRBJ2-7	TGTGCCAGCGGACCGACAGCGGGGCGATACGAGCAGTACTTC	CASGPTAGRYEQYF
TRBV7-9	NA	NA	TRBJ1-1	TGTGCCAGCAGCTTAGGAGGACGGGGGAACACTGAAGCTTTCTTT	CASSLGGRGNTEAFF
TRBV12-3/TRBV12-4	NA	NA	TRBJ2-7	TGTGCCAGCAGTTTGCTAGCGAGGGAGCAGTACTTC	CASSLLAREQYF
TRBV6-5	NA	NA	TRBJ2-3	TGTGCCAGCAGTTACCCAGGACTGGATACGCAGTATTTT	CASSYPGLDTQYF
TRBV7-9	NA	NA	TRBJ1-1	TGTGCCAGCAGCTTAAGCGGGGCGGAGAACTCTGAAGCTTTCTTT	CASSLSGAENSEAFF
TRBV2	NA	NA	TRBJ1-1	TGTGCCAGCATTCGGGAGGAGATAGCTTTCTTT	CASIREEIAFF